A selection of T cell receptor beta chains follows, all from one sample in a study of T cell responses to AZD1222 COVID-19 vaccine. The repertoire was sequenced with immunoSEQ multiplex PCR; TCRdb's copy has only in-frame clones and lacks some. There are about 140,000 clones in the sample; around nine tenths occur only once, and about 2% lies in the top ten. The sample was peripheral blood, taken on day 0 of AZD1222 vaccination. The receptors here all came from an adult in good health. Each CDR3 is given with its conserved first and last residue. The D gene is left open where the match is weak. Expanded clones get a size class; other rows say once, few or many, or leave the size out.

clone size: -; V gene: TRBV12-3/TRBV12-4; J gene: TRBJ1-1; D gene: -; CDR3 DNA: TGTGCCAGCAGTTGGTTGGGGGACACTGAAGCTTTCTTT; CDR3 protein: CASSWLGDTEAFF
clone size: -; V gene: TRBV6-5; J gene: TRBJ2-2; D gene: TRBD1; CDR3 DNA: TGTGCCAGCAGGTACAGGGGAACGGGGCTCACCGGGGAGCTGTTTTTT; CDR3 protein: CASRYRGTGLTGELFF
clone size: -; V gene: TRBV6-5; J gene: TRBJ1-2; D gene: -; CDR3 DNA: TGTGCCAGCAGTTACCAGGGAAACTATGGCTACACCTTC; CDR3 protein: CASSYQGNYGYTF
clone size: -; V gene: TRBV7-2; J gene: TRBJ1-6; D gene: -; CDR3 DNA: TGTGCCAGCAGCATGAACAGAATATTGGCCCTCCACTTT; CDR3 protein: CASSMNRILALHF
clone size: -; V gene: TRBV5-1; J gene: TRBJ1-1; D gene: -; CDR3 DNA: TGCGCCAGCAGCTTGGGTGTCTCGAACACTGAAGCTTTCTTT; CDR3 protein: CASSLGVSNTEAFF
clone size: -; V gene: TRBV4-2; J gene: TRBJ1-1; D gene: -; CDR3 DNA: TGTGCCAGCAGCCAAGAGGGTCTGTTCCCTGAAGCTTTCTTT; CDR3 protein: CASSQEGLFPEAFF
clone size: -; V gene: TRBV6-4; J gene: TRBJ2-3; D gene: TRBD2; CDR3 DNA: TGTGCCAGCAGTGACGGGACTAGCGGGACAGATACGCAGTATTTT; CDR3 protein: CASSDGTSGTDTQYF
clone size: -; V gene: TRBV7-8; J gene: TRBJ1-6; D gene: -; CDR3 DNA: TGTGCCAGCAGCTTAGTGAGGGATTCACCCCTCCACTTT; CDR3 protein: CASSLVRDSPLHF
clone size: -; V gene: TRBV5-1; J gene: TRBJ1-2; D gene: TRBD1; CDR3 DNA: TGCGCCAGCAATCCAGGGACAGGGGGCAGTTATGGCTACACCTTC; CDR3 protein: CASNPGTGGSYGYTF
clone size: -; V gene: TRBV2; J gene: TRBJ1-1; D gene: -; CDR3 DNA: TGTGCCAGCAGCTGGTTCGGCGGGGACACTGAAGCTTTCTTT; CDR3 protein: CASSWFGGDTEAFF
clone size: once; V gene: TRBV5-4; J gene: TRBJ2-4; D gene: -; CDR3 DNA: TGTGCCAGCAGCTTGGTCCCCCCAAAGTTCACCAAAAACATTCAGTACTTC; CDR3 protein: CASSLVPPKFTKNIQYF
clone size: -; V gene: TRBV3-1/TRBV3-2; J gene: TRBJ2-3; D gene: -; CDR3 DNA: TGTGCCAGCAACAATCCAGCGACTAGCACAGATACGCAGTATTTT; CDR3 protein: CASNNPATSTDTQYF
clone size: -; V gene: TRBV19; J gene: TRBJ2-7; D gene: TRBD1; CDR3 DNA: TGTGCCAGTAGTGACAGGGCCCACGAGCAGTACTTC; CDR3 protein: CASSDRAHEQYF
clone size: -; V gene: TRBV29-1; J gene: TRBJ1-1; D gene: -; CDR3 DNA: TGCAGCGTTGACAGGAATGGGAAGGACACTGAAGCTTTCTTT; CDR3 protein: CSVDRNGKDTEAFF
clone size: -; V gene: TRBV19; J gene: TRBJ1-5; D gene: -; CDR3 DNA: TGTGCCAGTAGTGCTACCGGACCGGAGCCCCAGCATTTT; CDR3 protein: CASSATGPEPQHF
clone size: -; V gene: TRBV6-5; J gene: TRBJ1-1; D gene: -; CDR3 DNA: TGTGCCACTAACAGGGAAACTGAAGCTTTCTTT; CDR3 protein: CATNRETEAFF
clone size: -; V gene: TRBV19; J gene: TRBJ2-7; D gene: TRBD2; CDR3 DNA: TGTGCCAGTAGTACCCGGACTAGCGGGACCTACGAGCAGTACTTC; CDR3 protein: CASSTRTSGTYEQYF
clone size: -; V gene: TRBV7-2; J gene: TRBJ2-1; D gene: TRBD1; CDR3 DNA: TGTGCCAGCAGTCCACAGGGGGCCCTTGCCTACAATGAGCAGTTCTTC; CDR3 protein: CASSPQGALAYNEQFF
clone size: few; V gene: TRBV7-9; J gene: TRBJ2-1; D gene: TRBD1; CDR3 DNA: TGTGCCAGCAGCCCTCGAACAGGGGACGATGAGCAGTTCTTC; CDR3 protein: CASSPRTGDDEQFF
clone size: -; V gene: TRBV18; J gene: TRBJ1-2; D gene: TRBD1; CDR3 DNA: TGTGCCAGCTCACCACCCTCCAAGGACAGGCTCTATGGCTACACCTTC; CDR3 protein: CASSPPSKDRLYGYTF
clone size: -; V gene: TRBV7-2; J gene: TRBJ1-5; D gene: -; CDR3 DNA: TGTGCCAGCAGCTTGCAGGGCAATCAGCCCCAGCATTTT; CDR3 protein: CASSLQGNQPQHF
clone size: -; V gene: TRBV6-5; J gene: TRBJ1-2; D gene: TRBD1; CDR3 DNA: TGTGCCAGCGTTGGGAGACAGGGAACACCGGAAGGCTACACCTTC; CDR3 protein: CASVGRQGTPEGYTF
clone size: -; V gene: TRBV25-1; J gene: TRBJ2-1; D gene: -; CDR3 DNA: TGTGCCAGCACTGAAAGGGGCGGGCCCGACAATGAGCAGTTCTTC; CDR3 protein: CASTERGGPDNEQFF
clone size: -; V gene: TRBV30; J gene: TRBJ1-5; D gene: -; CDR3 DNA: TGTGCCTGGAGTGGACGTTATAGCAATCAGCCCCAGCATTTT; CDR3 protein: CAWSGRYSNQPQHF